This T cell receptor (beta chain) emerged from a study of response to subunit inactivated influenza vaccine. TCRdb reprocessed the RT-PCR reads with MiXCR, giving one entry per CDR3 protein. The table shows 630,000 or so distinct CDR3 sequences, with approximately 15% occurring only once. General study points: T cells newly recruited by each seasonal influenza vaccination are few, the authors suggested.

In this sample, this clonotype turned up a few times. Its specificity is not known. The TCR was taken from a man aged 50 to 60 who received an inactivated influenza vaccine. This material consisted of PBMCs from blood, taken 11 to 12 days after vaccination.

CDR3 amino acids: CSAVLAGTDTQYF. The CDR3 bases are TGCAGTGCCGTACTAGCGGGCACAGATACGCAGTATTTT. The chain joins TRBV20-1 to TRBJ2-3; TRBD2 matches at 8 bases. After removal of 6 bases from V and 1 base from J, the junction contained 3 bases not matched to a gene. Germline V gene sequence: CDR1 DFQATT, CDR2 SNEGSKA (reference sequence). The CDR3 extends over 13 amino acids.